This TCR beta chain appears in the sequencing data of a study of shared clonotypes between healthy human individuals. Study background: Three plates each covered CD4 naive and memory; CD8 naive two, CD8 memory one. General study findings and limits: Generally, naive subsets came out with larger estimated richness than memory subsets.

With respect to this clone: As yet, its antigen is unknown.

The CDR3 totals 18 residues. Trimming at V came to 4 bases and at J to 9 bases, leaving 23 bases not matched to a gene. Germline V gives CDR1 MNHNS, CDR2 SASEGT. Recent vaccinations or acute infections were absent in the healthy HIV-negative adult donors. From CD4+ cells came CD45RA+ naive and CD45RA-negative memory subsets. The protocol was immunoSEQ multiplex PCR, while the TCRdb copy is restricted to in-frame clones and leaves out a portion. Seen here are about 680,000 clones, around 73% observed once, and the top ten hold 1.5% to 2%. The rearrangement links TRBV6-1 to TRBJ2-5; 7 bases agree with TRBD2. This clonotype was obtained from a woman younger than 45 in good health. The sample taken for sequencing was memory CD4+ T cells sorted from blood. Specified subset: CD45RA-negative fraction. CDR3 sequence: CASSGDPSREGLRVAQYF. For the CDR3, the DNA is TGTGCCAGCAGTGGTGACCCTTCAAGGGAGGGCCTTCGGGTGGCCCAGTACTTC.